These T cell receptor beta chains were read from a single sample in a study of T-cell memory formation after mild COVID-19. In TCRdb, the 5' RACE reads were re-called with MiXCR into one record per CDR3 protein. This sample has hundreds of thousands of distinct CDR3 sequences, with approximately 18% found just once. Sequencing was carried out using PBMCs or a T cell subset sorted from them (not recorded which). All receptors derive from an adult woman who had mild COVID-19 (a few samples of this study predate the infection). Cell type and time point are not known. Both conserved end residues are part of each CDR3. Fields, in order: J gene, D gene, clone size, V gene, CDR3 protein, CDR3 DNA. A D gene is named only where the DNA matches it firmly. A clone size is listed for some rows: how often the clone was seen (once, few, many), or a class if it is expanded.

>TRBJ1-2|.|.|TRBV11-2
CASSLVSRGTGYTF
TGTGCCAGCAGCTTAGTCTCCAGGGGAACCGGCTACACCTTC
>TRBJ2-7|TRBD2|.|TRBV6-2/TRBV6-3
CASRPAGRAYEQYF
TGTGCCAGCAGACCCGCCGGGAGGGCCTACGAGCAGTACTTC
>TRBJ2-5|.|few|TRBV12-3/TRBV12-4
CASSLVRHKHQETQYF
TGTGCCAGCAGTTTAGTGCGGCATAAACACCAAGAGACCCAGTACTTC
>TRBJ2-7|.|.|TRBV5-1
CASSLEPGSYEQYF
TGCGCCAGCAGCTTGGAGCCGGGATCCTACGAGCAGTACTTC
>TRBJ2-2|.|few|TRBV6-6
CASSYSGNTGELFF
TGTGCCAGCAGTTACTCGGGGAACACCGGGGAGCTGTTTTTT
>TRBJ1-5|.|.|TRBV12-3/TRBV12-4
CASKRGAQPQHF
TGTGCCAGCAAGCGGGGGGCACAGCCCCAGCATTTT
>TRBJ1-2|.|.|TRBV7-2
CASSLRNYGYTF
TGTGCCAGCAGCTTACGGAACTATGGCTACACCTTC
>TRBJ1-1|TRBD1|.|TRBV11-2
CASSLDRGLGEAFF
TGTGCCAGCAGCTTAGACAGGGGGCTAGGTGAAGCTTTCTTT
>TRBJ1-3|TRBD1|.|TRBV14
CASSLPGTGPSGNTIYF
TGTGCCAGCAGCTTACCCGGGACAGGGCCATCTGGAAACACCATATATTTT
>TRBJ2-3|TRBD1|.|TRBV12-5
CASGPGTGITDTQYF
TGTGCTAGTGGACCGGGGACAGGGATCACAGATACGCAGTATTTT
>TRBJ2-1|TRBD2|few|TRBV5-1
CASTTGLAGISGEQFF
TGCGCCAGCACGACGGGGCTAGCGGGGATTAGTGGTGAGCAGTTCTTC
>TRBJ2-5|.|few|TRBV14
CASSHHHRGTQYF
TGTGCCAGCAGCCACCATCATCGGGGGACCCAGTACTTC
>TRBJ2-2|.|many|TRBV6-4
CASSGSNTGELFF
TGTGCCAGCAGTGGGTCCAACACCGGGGAGCTGTTTTTT
>TRBJ2-7|.|.|TRBV7-6
CASSLVTGTTPYEQYF
TGTGCCAGCAGCTTAGTAACGGGGACCACTCCCTACGAGCAGTACTTC
>TRBJ2-7|.|few|TRBV20-1
CSAREFSSYEQYF
TGCAGTGCTAGGGAATTTTCCTCCTACGAGCAGTACTTC